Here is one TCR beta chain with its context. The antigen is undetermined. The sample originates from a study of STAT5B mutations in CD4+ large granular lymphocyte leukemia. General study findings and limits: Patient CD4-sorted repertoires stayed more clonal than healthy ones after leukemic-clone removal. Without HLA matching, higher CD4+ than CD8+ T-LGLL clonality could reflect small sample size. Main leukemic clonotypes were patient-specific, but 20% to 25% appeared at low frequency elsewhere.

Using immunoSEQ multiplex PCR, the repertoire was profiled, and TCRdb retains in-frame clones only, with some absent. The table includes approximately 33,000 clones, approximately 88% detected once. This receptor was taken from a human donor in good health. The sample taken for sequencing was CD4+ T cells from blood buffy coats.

CDR3 nucleotide sequence: TGTGCTAGTGGTTCGGGGGCACACACCATATATTTT. Protein product: CASGSGAHTIYF. V usage is TRBV12-5 and J usage is TRBJ1-3, with a weak D call TRBD1 (6 bases). The germline V gene encodes CDR1 LGHNT and CDR2 FRNRAP. The V gene lost 4 bases and the J gene lost 8 bases, with 9 bases spanning the gap. This CDR3 is built from 12 residues.